This is a list of T cell receptor beta chains from one sample in a study of cytomegalovirus exposure and HLA in healthy donors. Assay used: immunoSEQ multiplex PCR; TCRdb lists only in-frame clones, some missing. The sample has 150,000 to 180,000 clones, 75% to 85% seen once. Sequencing input: PBMCs. The receptors here all came from a woman in her forties in good health and CMV-seropositive. Both conserved end residues are part of each CDR3. The D gene is left open where the match is weak. Clone size is given for some rows only: seen once, a few or many times, or a class if the clone is expanded.

d_gene: NA; abundance: NA; j_gene: TRBJ2-5; v_gene: TRBV2; CDR3nt: TGTGCCAGCAGGGCCAGGGGGACCCAGTACTTC; CDR3aa: CASRARGTQYF
d_gene: NA; abundance: NA; j_gene: TRBJ2-5; v_gene: TRBV5-1; CDR3nt: TGCGCCAGCAGCTTGACAGGGTGGGGAGAGACCCAGTACTTC; CDR3aa: CASSLTGWGETQYF
d_gene: NA; abundance: NA; j_gene: TRBJ1-2; v_gene: TRBV6-6; CDR3nt: TGTGCCAGCAGTGCGGGGCTCCCTAACTATGGCTACACCTTC; CDR3aa: CASSAGLPNYGYTF
d_gene: TRBD2; abundance: NA; j_gene: TRBJ2-7; v_gene: TRBV5-1; CDR3nt: TGCGCCAGCAGCTTGGTTAGCGGGAGCAACGGCGAGCAGTACTTC; CDR3aa: CASSLVSGSNGEQYF
d_gene: TRBD1; abundance: NA; j_gene: TRBJ2-7; v_gene: TRBV2; CDR3nt: TGTGCCAGCGCGCGGGGGACAGGGACCTACGAGCAGTACTTC; CDR3aa: CASARGTGTYEQYF
d_gene: NA; abundance: few; j_gene: TRBJ1-1; v_gene: TRBV19; CDR3nt: TGTGCCAGTAGCGGGGGGGAGCTGAACACTGAAGCTTTCTTT; CDR3aa: CASSGGELNTEAFF
d_gene: TRBD1; abundance: NA; j_gene: TRBJ1-5; v_gene: TRBV5-1; CDR3nt: TGCGCCAGCAGCTTCGGGACAGCGAATCAGCCCCAGCATTTT; CDR3aa: CASSFGTANQPQHF
d_gene: TRBD1; abundance: NA; j_gene: TRBJ2-5; v_gene: TRBV19; CDR3nt: TGTGCCAGTAGATCGACAGGGTGGACCCAGTACTTC; CDR3aa: CASRSTGWTQYF
d_gene: TRBD1; abundance: NA; j_gene: TRBJ2-1; v_gene: TRBV18; CDR3nt: TGTGCCAGCTCACCCCCGACAGGGGGGACCTACAATGAGCAGTTCTTC; CDR3aa: CASSPPTGGTYNEQFF
d_gene: NA; abundance: NA; j_gene: TRBJ2-3; v_gene: TRBV5-1; CDR3nt: TGCGCCAGCAGCTTGCGGGGGAGTGGAGATACGCAGTATTTT; CDR3aa: CASSLRGSGDTQYF
d_gene: TRBD1; abundance: NA; j_gene: TRBJ2-7; v_gene: TRBV5-1; CDR3nt: TGCGCCAGCAGCTTGGCCCAGGGGGATACCTACGAGCAGTACTTC; CDR3aa: CASSLAQGDTYEQYF
d_gene: TRBD1; abundance: NA; j_gene: TRBJ1-5; v_gene: TRBV28; CDR3nt: TGTGCCAGCTCACCGACAGGGTTAATCTCCCAGCCCCAGCATTTT; CDR3aa: CASSPTGLISQPQHF
d_gene: TRBD1; abundance: NA; j_gene: TRBJ2-1; v_gene: TRBV18; CDR3nt: TGTGCCAGCTCAGCTTGGGACAGGGGAGATGAGCAGTTCTTC; CDR3aa: CASSAWDRGDEQFF
d_gene: NA; abundance: few; j_gene: TRBJ1-3; v_gene: TRBV6-6; CDR3nt: TGTGCCAGCAGTTACGGGCAGGCCAGCTCTGGAAACACCATATATTTT; CDR3aa: CASSYGQASSGNTIYF